This T cell receptor beta chain is from a study of tumor and adjacent non-tumor tissue in lung cancer. About the study: The patients, approximately 9 men and about 5 women, were roughly 30 to 85 with stage I to III disease.

TCRbeta libraries were built with three rounds of nested PCR, modified from ARM-PCR. TCRdb re-derived calls from the multiplex PCR reads in MiXCR, one entry per CDR3 protein. The data contain just over 200,000 distinct CDR3 sequences, less than 80% of them singletons. RNA was extracted from bulk tissue without any cell sorting. Donors were chemotherapy-naive, newly diagnosed lung cancer surgical patients in China, August–late 2014. This clonotype was detected only a few times. The sample was lung tumor tissue. This TCR came from a man between 60 and 75 years old with non-small cell lung cancer.

CDR3 in amino acids: CASSPRPRVATEAFF. The CDR3 DNA sequence: TGTGCCAGCAGCCCCCGCCCCAGGGTGGCCACTGAAGCTTTCTTT. V usage is TRBV4-2 and J usage is TRBJ1-1; weak D call: TRBD1 (5 bases). The CDR3 consists of 15 residues. Between the trimmed V and J ends, which lost 4 bases and 4 bases, there was a span of 16 bases. Germline loops: CDR1 LGHNA, CDR2 YNFKEQ.